A selection of T cell receptor beta chains follows, all from one sample in a study of cytomegalovirus exposure and HLA in healthy donors. The method was immunoSEQ multiplex PCR; TCRdb's version includes in-frame clones alone and lacks a portion of them. The sample lists about 150,000 clones; around 75% were seen once. Material for sequencing was PBMCs. These TCRs come from a human donor in good health. CDR3s include the opening cysteine and the closing phenylalanine or tryptophan. The D gene is left open where the match is weak. Not all rows give a size; the values are once, few, many and, for expanded clones, a class.

j_call,clone_size,d_call,v_call,cdr3_aa,cdr3_nt
TRBJ1-4,.,TRBD1,TRBV15,CATSRVLQGAREKLFF,TGTGCCACCAGCAGAGTACTACAGGGGGCGCGAGAAAAACTGTTTTTT
TRBJ2-7,.,TRBD2,TRBV14,CASSQEAPGLVFEQYF,TGTGCCAGCAGCCAAGAAGCGCCAGGACTAGTCTTTGAGCAGTACTTC
TRBJ2-1,.,.,TRBV28,CASSPQGYEQFF,TGTGCCAGCAGTCCCCAGGGGTATGAGCAGTTCTTC
TRBJ2-3,few,TRBD2,TRBV5-1,CASSFESGMTDTQYF,TGCGCCAGCAGCTTCGAAAGCGGGATGACAGATACGCAGTATTTT
TRBJ2-1,.,TRBD1,TRBV7-6,CASTSVGRGLLSPYNEQFF,TGTGCCAGCACCTCCGTGGGCAGGGGGCTCTTATCCCCTTACAATGAGCAGTTCTTC
TRBJ1-1,.,TRBD1,TRBV30,CALVRDRMNTEAFF,TGTGCCCTAGTCCGGGACAGGATGAACACTGAAGCTTTCTTT
TRBJ2-3,.,.,TRBV10-1,CASSETEFGRLGTDTQYF,TGCGCCAGCAGTGAGACCGAGTTTGGGCGTCTTGGCACAGATACGCAGTATTTT
TRBJ1-6,.,.,TRBV5-4,CASSSRGLGAPLHF,TGTGCCAGCAGCTCCCGAGGTCTCGGGGCACCCCTCCACTTT
TRBJ2-1,.,TRBD1,TRBV19,CASRDSNEQFF,TGTGCCAGCCGGGACAGCAATGAGCAGTTCTTC
TRBJ2-5,.,TRBD2,TRBV29-1,CSVDGPAGGRETQYF,TGCAGCGTTGACGGCCCAGCGGGGGGGCGGGAGACCCAGTACTTC
TRBJ2-5,.,TRBD1,TRBV6-1,CASRDRGKGETQYF,TGTGCCAGCAGAGACAGGGGTAAGGGGGAGACCCAGTACTTC
TRBJ2-7,.,TRBD1,TRBV7-6,CASSLAIGGEYEQYF,TGTGCCAGCAGCTTAGCCATAGGGGGCGAATACGAGCAGTACTTC
TRBJ2-1,.,TRBD2,TRBV5-4,CASSPGTSGDDEQFF,TGTGCCAGCAGCCCCGGGACTAGCGGTGACGATGAGCAGTTCTTC
TRBJ2-7,.,TRBD1,TRBV5-5,CASSWDSFYEQYF,TGTGCCAGCAGCTGGGACAGCTTCTACGAGCAGTACTTC
TRBJ2-7,.,TRBD1,TRBV15,CATSREGRTGDSDEQYF,TGTGCCACCAGCAGAGAGGGAAGGACAGGGGATTCTGACGAGCAGTACTTC
TRBJ2-5,.,.,TRBV7-8,CASSLRQKQETQYF,TGTGCCAGCAGCCTTCGACAGAAACAAGAGACCCAGTACTTC
TRBJ2-1,once,TRBD2,TRBV4-1,CASSLVTSGGPRDSYNEQFF,TGCGCCAGCAGCCTCGTAACTAGCGGGGGGCCGAGAGACTCCTACAATGAGCAGTTCTTC
TRBJ2-7,.,TRBD1,TRBV9,CASSVGPGQVRGEQYF,TGTGCCAGCAGCGTAGGCCCGGGACAGGTGAGGGGCGAGCAGTACTTC
TRBJ1-4,once,TRBD1,TRBV18,CASSRTGTDNEKLFF,TGTGCCAGCTCACGGACCGGGACAGATAATGAAAAACTGTTTTTT
TRBJ1-4,.,.,TRBV9,CASSVGLEEKLFF,TGTGCCAGCAGCGTAGGACTGGAAGAAAAACTGTTTTTT
TRBJ2-3,.,.,TRBV7-2,CASSTLRGDTQYF,TGTGCCAGCAGCACCTTACGAGGGGATACGCAGTATTTT
TRBJ2-5,.,.,TRBV18,CASSPTRDGKETQYF,TGTGCCAGCTCCCCCACGCGGGACGGAAAAGAGACCCAGTACTTC
TRBJ2-7,.,TRBD1,TRBV5-6,CASSTGQRYEQYF,TGTGCCAGCAGCACGGGACAGAGGTACGAGCAGTACTTC
TRBJ1-4,.,TRBD1,TRBV5-8,CASSRDSLNEKLFF,TGTGCCAGCAGCAGGGACAGTCTCAATGAAAAACTGTTTTTT
TRBJ2-7,.,TRBD2,TRBV15,CATSRDGGEGRNEQYF,TGTGCCACCAGCAGAGATGGCGGGGAGGGGAGGAACGAGCAGTACTTC
TRBJ1-1,.,TRBD1,TRBV10-2,CASSLPGQGRSANTEAFF,TGCGCCAGCAGCTTACCGGGACAGGGGAGGTCGGCGAACACTGAAGCTTTCTTT
TRBJ1-2,.,TRBD1,TRBV11-2,CASSPGTGIVGYTF,TGTGCCAGCAGCCCAGGGACAGGGATAGTTGGCTACACCTTC
TRBJ1-1,.,TRBD1,TRBV5-1,CASSPGTGSRIPEAFF,TGCGCCAGCAGCCCCGGGACAGGGTCTCGAATCCCTGAAGCTTTCTTT
TRBJ2-1,.,.,TRBV11-2,CASSLQGLPYNEQFF,TGTGCCAGCAGCCTACAGGGTCTCCCTTACAATGAGCAGTTCTTC
TRBJ1-5,.,.,TRBV2,CASSEGGRRVINQPQHF,TGTGCCAGCAGTGAGGGGGGTAGGCGAGTTATCAATCAGCCCCAGCATTTT
TRBJ2-1,.,.,TRBV2,CASARLANEQFF,TGTGCCAGCGCGAGGCTAGCCAATGAGCAGTTCTTC
TRBJ2-3,.,.,TRBV5-3,CARSLDSPYLDTQYF,TGTGCCAGAAGCTTGGACAGTCCTTACCTTGATACGCAGTATTTT
TRBJ2-7,.,TRBD2,TRBV28,CASSWGLSGRGSYEQYF,TGTGCCAGCAGTTGGGGGCTTAGCGGGAGGGGTTCCTACGAGCAGTACTTC
TRBJ2-7,.,.,TRBV27,CASWRGAGEQYF,TGTGCCAGCTGGAGGGGCGCAGGGGAGCAGTACTTC
TRBJ1-1,.,TRBD1,TRBV27,CASSTGQGRKTEAFF,TGTGCCAGCAGCACCGGACAGGGGAGGAAGACTGAAGCTTTCTTT
TRBJ2-1,few,.,TRBV19,CASSISGFGLGNEQFF,TGTGCCAGTAGTATTTCAGGATTTGGTTTGGGCAATGAGCAGTTCTTC
TRBJ2-1,.,.,TRBV7-7,CASSPRGLNEQFF,TGTGCCAGCAGCCCCAGGGGTCTCAATGAGCAGTTCTTC
TRBJ2-7,.,TRBD2,TRBV19,CASSPRGGVSYEQYF,TGTGCCAGTAGTCCCCGGGGGGGGGTCTCCTACGAGCAGTACTTC
TRBJ1-6,.,TRBD1,TRBV10-3,CASRTGRESPLHF,TGTGCCAGTCGGACAGGGAGGGAGTCACCCCTCCACTTT
TRBJ1-2,once,.,TRBV30,CAWSFRGGYTF,TGTGCCTGGAGTTTCAGGGGAGGCTACACCTTC
TRBJ2-7,.,TRBD1,TRBV6-6,CASRSGTGTYEQYF,TGTGCCAGCAGATCCGGGACAGGGACCTACGAGCAGTACTTC
TRBJ1-5,.,.,TRBV6-5,CASSYSGGIQPQHF,TGTGCCAGCAGTTACAGCGGGGGCATCCAGCCCCAGCATTTT
TRBJ1-2,.,TRBD1,TRBV7-9,CASSFAGGSARGYGYTF,TGTGCCAGCAGCTTTGCAGGGGGCTCGGCTCGTGGCTATGGCTACACCTTC
TRBJ2-1,few,TRBD2,TRBV19,CASSLAGVMKNEQFF,TGTGCCAGTAGCCTAGCGGGAGTTATGAAAAATGAGCAGTTCTTC
TRBJ1-6,.,TRBD1,TRBV29-1,CSAKTGGDSPLHF,TGCAGCGCTAAGACAGGGGGCGATTCACCCCTCCACTTT
TRBJ2-7,.,TRBD1,TRBV19,CASSIGAGGRVEQYF,TGTGCCAGTAGTATTGGCGCAGGGGGCAGGGTCGAGCAGTACTTC
TRBJ2-6,.,.,TRBV5-5,CASSLTGTSGANVLTF,TGTGCCAGCAGCTTGACAGGGACCTCTGGGGCCAACGTCCTGACTTTC
TRBJ2-7,.,TRBD1,TRBV6-4,CARGTGRSYEQYF,TGTGCCAGGGGGACAGGGAGGTCCTACGAGCAGTACTTC
TRBJ2-1,few,.,TRBV14,CASSLSGRIEQFF,TGTGCCAGCAGCCTAAGCGGGCGTATTGAGCAGTTCTTC
TRBJ2-5,.,TRBD2,TRBV5-6,CASSLTSGEETQYF,TGTGCCAGCAGCTTAACTAGCGGGGAAGAGACCCAGTACTTC
TRBJ2-1,.,.,TRBV5-1,CASSPGLNNEQFF,TGCGCCAGCAGCCCAGGACTCAACAATGAGCAGTTCTTC
TRBJ2-1,.,.,TRBV6-7,CASRDRLLYNEQFF,TGTGCCAGCAGAGACAGGCTACTATACAATGAGCAGTTCTTC
TRBJ2-3,few,TRBD2,TRBV18,CASSPLPRGDLGTDTQYF,TGTGCCAGCTCCCCTCTCCCGCGGGGGGACCTCGGCACAGATACGCAGTATTTT
TRBJ2-1,.,TRBD2,TRBV29-1,CSVSGSIAGGDNEQFF,TGCAGCGTTTCGGGGTCCATAGCGGGAGGCGACAATGAGCAGTTCTTC
TRBJ2-3,.,TRBD2,TRBV7-6,CASSLEGAGITDTQYF,TGTGCCAGCAGCTTAGAAGGAGCGGGGATCACAGATACGCAGTATTTT
TRBJ2-7,.,TRBD1,TRBV5-1,CASSLGAGQGGSYEQYF,TGCGCCAGCAGCTTGGGGGCCGGACAGGGCGGGTCCTACGAGCAGTACTTC
TRBJ1-6,.,TRBD1,TRBV30,CAWTADRGLRPLHF,TGTGCCTGGACCGCCGACAGGGGCCTGAGGCCCCTCCACTTT